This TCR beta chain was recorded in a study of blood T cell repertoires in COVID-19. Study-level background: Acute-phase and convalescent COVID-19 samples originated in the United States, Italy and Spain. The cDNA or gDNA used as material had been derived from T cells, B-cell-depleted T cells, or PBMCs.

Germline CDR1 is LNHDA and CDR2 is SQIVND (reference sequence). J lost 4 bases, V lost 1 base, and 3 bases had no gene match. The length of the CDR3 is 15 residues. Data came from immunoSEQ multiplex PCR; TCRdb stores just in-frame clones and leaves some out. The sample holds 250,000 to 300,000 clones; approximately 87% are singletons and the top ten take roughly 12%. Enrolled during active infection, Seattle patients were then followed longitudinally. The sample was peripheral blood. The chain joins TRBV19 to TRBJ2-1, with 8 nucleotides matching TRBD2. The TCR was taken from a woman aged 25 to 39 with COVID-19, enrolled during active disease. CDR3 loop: CASSIVPGGYNEQFF. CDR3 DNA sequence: TGTGCCAGTAGTATAGTACCGGGGGGGTACAATGAGCAGTTCTTC.